Below, 9 T cell receptor beta chains from the same sample are listed, as sequenced in a study of technical replicates of blood from a handful of donors. Sequencing was performed with immunoSEQ multiplex PCR; in TCRdb, only in-frame clones are kept and a portion is missing. Of more than 75,000 clones in the sample, 95% to 97% are singletons; the top ten hold more than 0.35%. What was sequenced was T cells isolated from PBMCs. The receptors derive from a human donor in good health.

The chain is built from TRBV10-3 and TRBJ2-1; D remains unclear. Trimming stripped 4 bases from V and 6 bases from J, with 4 bases between. The CDR3 contains 11 residues. From germline, CDR1 is ENHRY and CDR2 SYGVKD. Here the CDR3 reads CAISASNEQFF. The CDR3 DNA follows: TGTGCCATCAGTGCCTCCAATGAGCAGTTCTTC.

The rearrangement joins TRBV6-5 to TRBJ2-7; D unresolved. Germline lookup yields CDR1 MNHEY and CDR2 SVGAGI. The CDR3 covers 14 residues. V lost 0 bases, J lost 3 bases, and 9 bases lay in between. The CDR3 is CASSYSQVLYEQYF. The CDR3 DNA follows: TGTGCCAGCAGTTACTCGCAGGTCCTCTACGAGCAGTACTTC.

The chain combines TRBV19 with TRBJ1-1; 7 bases agree with TRBD1. J lost 3 bases, V lost 6 bases, and 10 bases had no gene match. The CDR3 sequence is 15 residues long. CDR1 LNHDA and CDR2 SQIVND come from the germline V gene (reference sequence). CDR3 protein: CASRVGQPFDTEAFF. CDR3 coding DNA: TGTGCCAGTAGGGTGGGACAGCCTTTTGACACTGAAGCTTTCTTT. The full variable domain, its missing parts supplied by reference TRBV19 and TRBJ1-1, is DGGITQSPKYLFRKEGQNVTLSCEQNLNHDAMYWYRQDPGQGLRLIYYSQIVNDFQKGDIAEGYSVSREKKESFPLTVTSAQKNPTAFYLCASRVGQPFDTEAFFGQGTRLTVV.

V and J are TRBV20-1 and TRBJ1-2; D perhaps matches TRBD1 (6 bases). Trimming cost V 6 bases and J 8 bases, with 13 bases left between them. Germline V gene sequence: CDR1 DFQATT, CDR2 SNEGSKA (reference sequence). This CDR3 is built from 11 residues. CDR3 sequence reads: CSAEPGAGYTF. CDR3 DNA sequence: TGCAGTGCGGAGCCAGGGGCGGGCTACACCTTC.

The V gene is TRBV14, the J gene TRBJ1-3, with no clear D. Trimming removed 1 base at V and 4 bases at J, with 14 bases between. Germline V gene lookup returns CDR1 SGHDN and CDR2 FVKESK. The CDR3 contains 16 residues. The DNA of the CDR3 is TGTGCCAGCAGCCAAGCACATTCTTGGTCCGGAAACACCATATATTTT. This translates into CASSQAHSWSGNTIYF.

The chain links TRBV7-6 to TRBJ1-4; 8 bases fit TRBD1. V lost 1 base, J lost 3 bases, and 1 base stayed unmatched. CDR1 SGHVS and CDR2 FNYEAQ come from the germline V gene. This CDR3 is built from 15 residues. The CDR3 sequence is CASSLGTGPNEKLFF. DNA for the CDR3: TGTGCCAGCAGCTTAGGGACAGGGCCTAATGAAAAACTGTTTTTT.

This chain connects TRBV28 to TRBJ2-7; maybe TRBD1 (6 bases). Trimming stripped 5 bases from V and 2 bases from J, with 13 bases between. This CDR3 spans 14 amino acids. Looked up from germline, CDR1 is MDHEN and CDR2 is SYDVKM. CDR3 amino acids: CASSLRTVTYEQYF. DNA for the CDR3: TGTGCCAGCAGTCTCCGGACAGTAACCTACGAGCAGTACTTC.

The rearrangement uses TRBV2 and TRBJ1-2; D remains ambiguous. The CDR3 extends over 13 amino acids. CDR1 is SNHLY, CDR2 FYNNEI, per germline. V gave up 3 bases and J gave up 6 bases, with 11 bases separating them. CDR3: CASSEGRIHGYTF. The CDR3 nucleotides are TGTGCCAGCAGTGAGGGGAGGATACATGGCTACACCTTC.

This chain connects TRBV7-2 to TRBJ2-7; D might be TRBD2 (6 bases). Germline CDR1 SGHTA, CDR2 FQGNSA. CDR3 length equals 17 residues. V was clipped by 4 bases and J by 1 base, with 20 bases between them. In DNA form, the CDR3 reads TGTGCCAGCAGCTGGGACTCAGCCGGGACTCCGTCCTACGAGCAGTACTTC. Translating gives CASSWDSAGTPSYEQYF.